This T cell receptor beta chain was retrieved from a study of tumor-infiltrating lymphocytes in primary liver carcinoma. Study details: Patients included men and women of 30 to 69 years. Sample counts of productive TCRbeta reads spanned roughly 3.65 to 8 million; these counts were similar across tissue types.

The source material, 20-30 mg of unsorted bulk tissue, was used to co-extract RNA and DNA. General study results and limits: Blood had a significantly lower top-250-clone fraction than tumors did (p = 0.039). Tumor-adjacent and tumor-blood pairs overlapped less than tumor region pairs did.

With regard to this clonotype: The antigen remains unidentified. At one of its ends the junction is not consistent with the germline gene, which may arise from a read error.

With approximately 470 ng total RNA as template and a constant-region primer, TCR beta cDNA was made. Construction of TCR beta libraries relied on three successive nested multiplex PCR rounds employing slightly modified ARM-PCR. With TRBV1-TRBV30 forward primers and a C-beta reverse primer, the first two PCR rounds were run for approximately 10 cycles each. TCRdb fed the multiplex PCR reads into MiXCR, producing one record per CDR3 protein. The data show about 21,000 distinct CDR3 sequences, roughly 85% seen once. The CDR3 is 16 residues long. Looked up from germline, CDR1 is SGHAT and CDR2 is FQNNGV.

Sample: liver tumor tissue from sampling region 1. Stated subset: tumor region T1, superior pole. The sequence was collected from a woman in her twenties or thirties with primary liver carcinoma and hepatitis B virus infection. The rearrangement links TRBV11-2 to TRBJ2-3, with TRBD2 identical over 8 bases. CDR3 sequence (DNA): TGTACCAGCAGCGCGGGACTAGTGGGTATTGTTAATACGCAGTATTTT. The encoded protein is CTSSAGLVGIVNTQYF.